A single T cell receptor (beta chain) is shown here with its context. Depth targeted 1 in 200,000 to 1 in 1 million T cells, averaging 10x coverage per clonotype. The repertoire was sequenced with immunoSEQ multiplex PCR; TCRdb's copy has only in-frame clones and lacks some. The sample yields some 140,000 clones, roughly 80% seen once. The record originates from a study of cytotoxic CD8 clonotypes in ibrutinib-treated CLL. Across the study: The response samples were taken once patients had been treated for a median of approximately twelve months, range 6 to 36. Samples averaged approximately 250,000 productive templates and 80,000 to 100,000 productive rearrangements.

The germline V gene has CDR1 SGHRS and CDR2 YFSETQ. V was shortened by 0 bases and J by 2 bases, with 10 bases between the two germline ends. The length of the CDR3 is 15 residues. PBMCs that had been cryopreserved were the source of 1.5 to 2.5 micrograms of genomic DNA for TCR beta libraries. The material sequenced was PBMCs, taken after 24 months of ibrutinib treatment. This sequence originates from a human donor with chronic lymphocytic leukemia. The J gene is TRBJ2-3, the V gene TRBV5-1; D is perhaps TRBD1 or TRBD2 (5 bases each). Written as DNA, the CDR3 is TGCGCCAGCAGCTTGGAACCGGGGACCACAGATACGCAGTATTTT. Amino acids: CASSLEPGTTDTQYF.